The sequence of this T cell receptor (beta chain) was determined in a study of blood T cell repertoires in COVID-19 (dated by TCRdb to 2018 to 2020). In terms of the full investigation: The collaborator samples originated in the United States, Italy and Spain and spanned the acute and convalescent phases of COVID-19. HLA class I and class II types, where available, came from metadata supplied by the sample provider rather than from assay-based typing. A de-identified subject ID, COVID-19 status, age in years and sex were almost always included in the sample metadata. The repertoires were released in a freely available public database intended as a resource for research on the immune response to SARS-CoV-2. Samples were obtained from the ongoing ImmuneRACE study (first 160 participants) and from about 1,300 subjects provided by 6 global collaborators. Subjects who had been exposed to COVID-19, were actively infected with it, or had recovered from it provided the deeply sampled blood TCRbeta repertoires that made up the dataset. The prospective study material was composed of cDNA or gDNA derived from T cells, B-cell-depleted T cells, or PBMCs. Here is what the overall study found, with its caveats: How much clinical and demographic metadata was included differed by source and by participant, and the metadata was provided uncurated.

The CDR3 goes from the cysteine to the phenylalanine over 13 residues. This entry keeps only the CDR3 DNA: 39 bases, framed from base 1. CDR1 and CDR2 (MNHEY, SMNVEV) derive from the germline V gene (reference sequence). Trimming takes 6 bases from V and 3 bases from J, and the germline ends sit 9 bases apart. With regard to this clone: Its binding antigen is unknown. No base qualities exist here, and no much larger clone lies one base off it.

The collaborating institutions used their own protocols to collect whole blood in K2EDTA tubes. For TCRbeta analysis, collaborators shipped samples as frozen whole blood, isolated PBMCs, or DNA extracted from either of those sample types. TCRbeta CDR3 regions were amplified from genomic DNA by means of the immunoSEQ Assay, a bias-controlled multiplex PCR. The paper's data handling went like this. Nucleated cell counts per sample were estimated from amplification of reference gene primers within the assay. To quantify the absolute abundance of each unique TCRbeta CDR3 rearrangement, sequence reads were collapsed and filtered. Productive Simpson clonality was computed per sample as the square root of Simpson's diversity index over productive rearrangements. TCRdb mirrors the immuneACCESS table, restricted to in-frame sequences. Some clones are absent from its copies; in checked studies, under half trace to an unresolved V gene, and the reason for the others is unknown. Clone size and the V and J calls come from that table; the DNA yielded D and trimming. Present in this sample are tens of thousands of clones, approximately 78% of which were seen just once. Together, the top ten hold around 16% of the sample.

Material for sequencing was peripheral blood. The chain is assembled from TRBV27 and TRBJ1-5; perhaps TRBD1 is the D gene, with 6 bases matching. The sequence was collected from a human donor in a cohort sampled during active COVID-19. The DNA sequence is given as TGTGCCAGCAGACAGGGATACAATCAGCCCCAGCATTTT. Its translation reads: CASRQGYNQPQHF.